The 4 T cell receptor beta chains reported below all come from one sample, sequenced in a study of T cells in Graves' hyperthyroidism and ophthalmopathy. It was RNA transcripts that yielded the amplified TCR beta CDR3 regions. The HTBI primer set was used in a first-round RT-PCR of the TCR CDR3. A single record per CDR3 protein comes from TCRdb applying MiXCR to the multiplex PCR reads. Altogether 650,000 to 750,000 distinct CDR3 sequences are present, 13% to 15% being singletons, with the ten largest covering roughly 10%. Sequences were obtained from blood. The receptor set was obtained from a woman aged 18-30 years with Graves' hyperthyroidism.

This clonotype turned up a few times. At one end the junction does not follow the germline gene, possibly because of a read error. V is TRBV29-1 and J is TRBJ1-1; TRBD1 might be the D (5 bases). Germline CDR1 SQVTM, CDR2 ANQGSEA. The CDR3 is 16 residues long. CDR3 residues: CSVGYSGVGADTEAFF. The CDR3 bases are TGCAGCGTTGGCTACTCCGGGGTGGGAGCGGACACTGAAGCCTTCTTT.

This clonotype was observed a few times. The chain recombines TRBV4-1 with TRBJ1-1; 7 bases are shared with TRBD1. Germline CDR1 and CDR2: MGHRA and YSYEKL. The CDR3 is 14 residues long. Trimming at V came to 4 bases and at J to 6 bases, leaving 8 bases not matched to a gene. CDR3 residues: CASSRETGSAEAFF. CDR3 nucleotides: TGCGCCAGCAGCCGAGAGACAGGGAGCGCTGAAGCTTTCTTT.

Only a few counts were recorded for this clonotype. This chain connects TRBV27 to TRBJ1-5, with D hard to call. The V and J ends lost 5 bases and 0 bases respectively, with 14 bases between them. The germline gives CDR1 MNHEY, CDR2 SMNVEV (reference sequence). This CDR3 is built from 16 residues. In DNA, the CDR3 is TGTGCCAGCAGTCCCAGGACGGCCCCTAGCAATCAGCCCCAGCATTTT. Its protein product is CASSPRTAPSNQPQHF.

This clonotype was observed a few times. The chain links TRBV7-2 to TRBJ2-7; 12 bases line up with TRBD2. J was trimmed by 6 bases and V by 6 bases; bases with no gene match: 9. In germline, CDR1 is SGHTA, CDR2 FQGNSA. This CDR3 is built from 15 residues. CDR3 DNA sequence: TGTGCCAGCAGTTTTCAGCAGGGACTAGCGGGCGAGCAGTACTTC. Protein product: CASSFQQGLAGEQYF.